This T cell receptor beta chain was recovered during a study of blood T cell repertoires in COVID-19 (dated by TCRdb to about 2020). With regard to the full study: Collaborator samples came from the United States, Italy and Spain and covered acute and convalescent phases of COVID-19. The prospective study material was composed of cDNA or gDNA derived from T cells, B-cell-depleted T cells, or PBMCs. The dataset comprised deeply sampled blood TCRbeta repertoires from subjects exposed to, actively infected with, or recovered from COVID-19. The repertoires were made available in a free public database intended to serve as a resource for research on the immune response to SARS-CoV-2. Samples were obtained from the ongoing ImmuneRACE study (first 160 participants) and from approximately 1,200 subjects provided by 6 global collaborators. A de-identified subject ID, COVID-19 status, age in years and sex were almost always included in the sample metadata. HLA class I and class II types, where available, came from metadata supplied by the sample provider rather than from assay-based typing. The investigation overall reported the following: Clinical and demographic metadata were provided uncurated, with the amount varying by source and participant.

Including cysteine and phenylalanine, the CDR3 has 14 amino acids. Only the CDR3 DNA is retained, 42 bases long and in frame from the first base. Enrolling through a virtual design, the prospective study's participants ranged in age from roughly 18 to 95 years and lived across 24 United States geographic areas. Cohort assignment in the prospective study relied on participant-reported clinical history from a screening survey and a study questionnaire. ImmuneRACE Cohort 3 recovered participants were defined by two consecutive negative NP/OP PCR tests, healthcare professional clearance, or symptom resolution. Each participant in the prospective study had whole blood, serum and a nasopharyngeal or oropharyngeal swab collected by mobile phlebotomists. Additional blood draws and questionnaires over a 2-month period could optionally be provided by prospective study participants. Before DNA extraction, prospective study blood samples were shipped either frozen or at room temperature.

The immunoSEQ Assay, a bias-controlled multiplex PCR, was used to amplify TCRbeta CDR3 regions from genomic DNA. Per the original workflow: The number of nucleated cells in each sample was estimated from the amplification of reference gene primers within the assay. Sequence reads were collapsed and filtered to measure the absolute abundance of every unique TCRbeta CDR3 rearrangement. For each sample, productive Simpson clonality was calculated as the square root of Simpson's diversity index across productive rearrangements. The table was pulled from immuneACCESS by TCRdb, which kept in-frame rearrangements only. Such tables lose some clones; where checked, under half of the loss comes from unresolved V genes, and the rest has no known cause. V and J calls and clone size are given by that table; D and trimming were obtained from the DNA. A total of approximately 350,000 clones appear in this sample, roughly nine tenths of them only once. The ten largest clones represent around 1% of the sample.

Details on this clone: Its specific antigen is unknown. The record has no base qualities; no much larger clone is one base away.

The V gene is TRBV21-1 and the J gene is TRBJ2-7; the table's TRBD1 call for D was not verified on the DNA. TRBV21-1 is listed as a pseudogene. This receptor was identified in a man younger than 35 who had recovered from COVID-19. Sample: PBMCs or T cells enriched from blood (not recorded which). CDR3 region: CASSKYGRVYEQYF. At the DNA level, the sequence is TGTGCCAGCAGCAAATATGGCAGGGTCTACGAGCAGTACTTC.